The present TCR beta chain was sequenced within a study of CD8 T cells in ankylosing spondylitis. Findings and caveats of the study: Within peripheral blood, clones linked to disease were CD8+ and relatively rare. Clones tied to disease were said to be significantly enriched in matched ankylosing spondylitis synovial fluid. Seemingly characteristic of ankylosing spondylitis blood was a TCR beta motif consisting of fewer than 10 highly homologous variants. Earlier work had already found some motif variants in reactive arthritis synovial fluid and blood.

CDR1 is MNHEY and CDR2 is SVGAGI in the germline V gene. V dropped 7 bases and J dropped 5; count of bases not matched to a gene: 7. The CDR3 runs 13 residues. TCRdb called the 5' RACE reads again in MiXCR, with one record for every CDR3 protein. The sample gives 200,000 or so distinct CDR3 sequences, 18% of which show up once; around 4% is in the top ten. In its sample, this clonotype was seen many times. What it recognizes is unknown. This clonotype was sampled from a male donor aged 5-29 years with ankylosing spondylitis or in good health (not recorded which). J is TRBJ2-5 and V is TRBV6-5; 7 bases are a match to TRBD1. The specimen was blood, either unsorted or a sorted T cell fraction (not recorded which). The CDR3 DNA reads as TGTGCCAGCACCCCAGACAGGGTGGAGACCCAGTACTTC. Amino acid sequence: CASTPDRVETQYF.